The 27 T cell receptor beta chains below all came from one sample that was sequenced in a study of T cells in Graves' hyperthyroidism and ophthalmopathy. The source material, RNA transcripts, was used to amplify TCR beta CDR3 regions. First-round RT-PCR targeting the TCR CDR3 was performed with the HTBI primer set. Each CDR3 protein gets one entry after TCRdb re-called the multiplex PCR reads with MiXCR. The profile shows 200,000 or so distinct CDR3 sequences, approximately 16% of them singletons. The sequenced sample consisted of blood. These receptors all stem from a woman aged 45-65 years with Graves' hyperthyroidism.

CDR3 coding DNA: TGTGCCTGGAGGGTCTGGGAGACCACTGAAGCTTTCTTT. The encoded protein is CAWRVWETTEAFF. The chain is built from TRBV30 and TRBJ1-1; D not resolved. The CDR3 spans 13 residues. Trimming shortened V by 3 bases and J by 4 bases, and 12 bases separated the two germline ends. Germline values: CDR1 GTSNPN, CDR2 SVGIG (reference sequence).

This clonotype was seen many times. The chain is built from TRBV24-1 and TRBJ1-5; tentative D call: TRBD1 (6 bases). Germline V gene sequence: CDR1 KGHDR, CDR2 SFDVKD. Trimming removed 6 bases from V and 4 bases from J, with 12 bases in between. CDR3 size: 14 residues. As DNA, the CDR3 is TGTGCCACCAGTCAGGGGAGTGAGAATCAGCCCCAGCATTTT. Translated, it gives CATSQGSENQPQHF.

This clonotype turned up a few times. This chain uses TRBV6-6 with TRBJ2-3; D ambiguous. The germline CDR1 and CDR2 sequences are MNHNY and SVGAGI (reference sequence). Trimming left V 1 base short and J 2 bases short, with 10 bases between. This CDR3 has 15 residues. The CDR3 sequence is CASSYFGENTDTQYF. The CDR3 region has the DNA TGTGCCAGCAGTTACTTTGGGGAAAACACAGATACGCAGTATTTT.

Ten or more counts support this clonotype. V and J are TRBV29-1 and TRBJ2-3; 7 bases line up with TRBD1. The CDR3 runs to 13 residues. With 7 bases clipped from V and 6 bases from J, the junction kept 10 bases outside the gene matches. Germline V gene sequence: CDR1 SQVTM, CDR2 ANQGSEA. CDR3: CSARDSNIDTQYF. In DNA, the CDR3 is TGCAGCGCCAGGGACAGCAATATCGATACGCAGTATTTT.

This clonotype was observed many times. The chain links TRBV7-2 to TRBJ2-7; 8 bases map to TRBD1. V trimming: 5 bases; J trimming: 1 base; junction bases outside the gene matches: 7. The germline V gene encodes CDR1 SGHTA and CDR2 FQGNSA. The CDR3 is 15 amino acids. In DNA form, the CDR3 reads TGTGCCAGCAGCATTGGGACAGGAAGTTCCTACGAGCAGTACTTC. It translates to CASSIGTGSSYEQYF. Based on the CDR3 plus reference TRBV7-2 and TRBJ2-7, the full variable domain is GAGVSQSPSNKVTEKGKDVELRCDPISGHTALYWYRQSLGQGLEFLIYFQGNSAPDKSGLPSDRFSAERTGGSVSTLTIQRTQQEDSAVYLCASSIGTGSSYEQYFGPGTRLTVT.

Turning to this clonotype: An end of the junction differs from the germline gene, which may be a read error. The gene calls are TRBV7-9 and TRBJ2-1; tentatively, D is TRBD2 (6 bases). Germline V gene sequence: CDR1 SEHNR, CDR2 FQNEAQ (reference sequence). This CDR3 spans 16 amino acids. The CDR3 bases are TGTGCCGGCAGCTTAGACGGCGGGATGTCCTACAATGAGCAGTTCTTC. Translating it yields CAGSLDGGMSYNEQFF.

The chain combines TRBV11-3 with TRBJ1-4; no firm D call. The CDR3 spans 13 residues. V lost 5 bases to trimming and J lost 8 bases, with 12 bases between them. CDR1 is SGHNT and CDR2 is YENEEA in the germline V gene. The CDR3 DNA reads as TGTGCCAGCAGCACCAACCTAGGGGAAAAACTGTTTTTT. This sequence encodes CASSTNLGEKLFF.

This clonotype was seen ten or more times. The CDR3 is CASTLTGYSNQPQHF. The CDR3 DNA follows: TGTGCCAGCACTCTGACAGGGTATAGCAATCAGCCCCAGCATTTT. The rearrangement joins TRBV12-3 or TRBV12-4 to TRBJ1-5, with 7 nucleotides matching TRBD1. This CDR3 is 15 amino acids long. The V gene end was trimmed by 7 bases and the J gene end by 0 bases; junction bases not matched to a gene: 6.

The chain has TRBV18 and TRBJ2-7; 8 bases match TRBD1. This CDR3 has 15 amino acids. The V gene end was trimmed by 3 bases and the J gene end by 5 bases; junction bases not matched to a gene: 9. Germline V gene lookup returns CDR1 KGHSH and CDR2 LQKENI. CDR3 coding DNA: TGTGCCAGCTCACCTCTCGGGACAGGTAACCACGAGCAGTACTTC. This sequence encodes CASSPLGTGNHEQYF.

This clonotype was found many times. In DNA, the CDR3 is TGCAGCGTTGGCGATATCCAGGGGGCACGGACTGAAGCTTTCTTT. Translating it yields CSVGDIQGARTEAFF. V usage is TRBV29-1 and J usage is TRBJ1-1; 8 bases are a match to TRBD1. V shed 4 bases, J shed 5 bases, and the junction held 12 bases outside the gene matches. Germline assignment: CDR1 SQVTM and CDR2 ANQGSEA. This CDR3 is 15 amino acids long.

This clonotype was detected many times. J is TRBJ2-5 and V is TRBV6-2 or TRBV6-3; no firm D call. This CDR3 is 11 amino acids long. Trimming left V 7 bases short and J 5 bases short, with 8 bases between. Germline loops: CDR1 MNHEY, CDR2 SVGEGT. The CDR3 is CASTQRETQYF. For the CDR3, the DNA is TGTGCCAGCACCCAAAGGGAGACCCAGTACTTC.

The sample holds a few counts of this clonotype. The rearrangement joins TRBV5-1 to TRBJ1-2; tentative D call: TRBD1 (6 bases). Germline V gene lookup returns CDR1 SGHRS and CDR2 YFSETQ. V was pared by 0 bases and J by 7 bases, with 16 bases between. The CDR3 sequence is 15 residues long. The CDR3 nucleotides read TGCGCCAGCAGCTTGGAATGGGGGGGCGCAGGTGGCTACACCTTC. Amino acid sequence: CASSLEWGGAGGYTF.

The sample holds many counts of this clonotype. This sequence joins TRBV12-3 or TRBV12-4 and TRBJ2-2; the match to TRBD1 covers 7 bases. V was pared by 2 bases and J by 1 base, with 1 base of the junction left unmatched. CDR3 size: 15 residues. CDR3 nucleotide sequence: TGTGCCAGCAGTTTAAGACAGGGGAACACCGGGGAGCTGTTTTTT. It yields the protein CASSLRQGNTGELFF.

The CDR3 sequence is CASSPTGRLDNEQFF. The CDR3 nucleotides read TGTGCCAGCAGCCCGACAGGGCGACTTGACAATGAGCAGTTCTTC. The V gene is TRBV14, the J gene TRBJ2-1; TRBD1 matches at 7 bases. The CDR3 runs to 15 residues. Germline CDR1 SGHDN, CDR2 FVKESK. V dropped 4 bases and J dropped 5; count of bases not matched to a gene: 8.

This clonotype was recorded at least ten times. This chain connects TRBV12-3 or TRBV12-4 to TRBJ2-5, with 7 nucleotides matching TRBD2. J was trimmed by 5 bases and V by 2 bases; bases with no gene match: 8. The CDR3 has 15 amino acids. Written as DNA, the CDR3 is TGTGCCAGCAGTTTAACCATTGGGGGGGGGGAGACCCAGTACTTC. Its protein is CASSLTIGGGETQYF.

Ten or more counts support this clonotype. For the CDR3, the DNA is TGTGCCAGCAGCACGAGGACGGCGAACACTGAAGCTTTCTTT. Protein: CASSTRTANTEAFF. The chain has TRBV9 and TRBJ1-1; D is ambiguous. Trimming left V 4 bases short and J 1 base short, with 11 bases between. Germline CDR1 reads SGDLS; CDR2 reads YYNGEE. This CDR3 comprises 14 residues.

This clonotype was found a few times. The CDR3 DNA reads as TGCAGTGCTAAGGACAGGGTGATAGAGACCCAGTACTTC. It codes for CSAKDRVIETQYF. V gene TRBV20-1 combines with J gene TRBJ2-5; TRBD1 matches at 8 bases. V lost 4 bases to trimming and J lost 4 bases; unmatched junction nucleotides: 5. This CDR3 has 13 amino acids. Germline V gene lookup returns CDR1 DFQATT and CDR2 SNEGSKA (reference sequence).

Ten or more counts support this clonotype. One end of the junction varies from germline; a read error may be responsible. CDR3 nucleotides: TGCAGTGCACGAGACAGGGTGAACATCGGGGAGCTGTTTTTT. Protein product: CSARDRVNIGELFF. V and J are TRBV20-1 and TRBJ2-2; 7 bases are shared with TRBD1. The CDR3 sequence is 14 residues long. Germline loops: CDR1 DFQATT, CDR2 SNEGSKA (reference sequence).

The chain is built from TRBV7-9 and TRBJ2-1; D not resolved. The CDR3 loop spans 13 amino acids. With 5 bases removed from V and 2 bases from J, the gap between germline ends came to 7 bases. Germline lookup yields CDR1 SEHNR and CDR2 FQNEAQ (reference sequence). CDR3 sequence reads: CASSPSAYNEQFF. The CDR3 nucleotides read TGTGCCAGCAGCCCCAGTGCCTACAATGAGCAGTTCTTC.

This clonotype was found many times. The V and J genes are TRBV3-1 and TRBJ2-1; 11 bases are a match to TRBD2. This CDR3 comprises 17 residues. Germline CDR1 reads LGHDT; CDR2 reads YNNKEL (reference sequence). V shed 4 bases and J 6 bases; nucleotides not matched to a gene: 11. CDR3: CASSRVKLAGVINEQFF. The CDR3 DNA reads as TGTGCCAGCAGCCGGGTCAAACTAGCGGGAGTGATCAATGAGCAGTTCTTC.

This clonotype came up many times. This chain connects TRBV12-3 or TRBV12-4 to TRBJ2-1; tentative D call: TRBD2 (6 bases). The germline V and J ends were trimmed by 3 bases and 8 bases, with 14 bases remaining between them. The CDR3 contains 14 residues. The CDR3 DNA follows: TGTGCCAGCAGTTTCGGAGGGAGTGGCTATGAGCAGTTCTTC. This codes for CASSFGGSGYEQFF.

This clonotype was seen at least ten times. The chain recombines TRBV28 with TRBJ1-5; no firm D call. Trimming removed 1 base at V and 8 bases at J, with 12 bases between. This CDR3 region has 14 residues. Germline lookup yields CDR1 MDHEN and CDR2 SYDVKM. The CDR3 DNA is TGTGCCAGCAGTTTATTATCAGATATCAAGCCCCAGCATTTT. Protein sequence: CASSLLSDIKPQHF.

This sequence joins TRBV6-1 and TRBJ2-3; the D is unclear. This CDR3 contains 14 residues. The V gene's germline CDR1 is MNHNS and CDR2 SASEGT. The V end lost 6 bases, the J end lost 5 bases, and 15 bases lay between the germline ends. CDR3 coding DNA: TGTGCCAGCAGCCGAGACCACGGAATAGATACGCAGTATTTT. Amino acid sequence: CASSRDHGIDTQYF.

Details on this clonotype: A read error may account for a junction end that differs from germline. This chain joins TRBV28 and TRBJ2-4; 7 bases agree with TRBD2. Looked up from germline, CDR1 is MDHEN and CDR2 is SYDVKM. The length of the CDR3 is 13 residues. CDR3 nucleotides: TGTGCCAGCAGACGCCCCGGGACTACTCAACCCAACTTC. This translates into CASRRPGTTQPNF.

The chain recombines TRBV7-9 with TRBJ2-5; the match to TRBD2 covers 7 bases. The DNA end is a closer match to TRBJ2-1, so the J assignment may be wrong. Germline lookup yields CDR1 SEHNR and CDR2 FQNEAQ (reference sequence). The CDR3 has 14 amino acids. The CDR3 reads CASILGGMQETQFF. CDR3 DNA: TGTGCCAGCATCCTGGGGGGGATGCAAGAGACCCAGTTCTTC.

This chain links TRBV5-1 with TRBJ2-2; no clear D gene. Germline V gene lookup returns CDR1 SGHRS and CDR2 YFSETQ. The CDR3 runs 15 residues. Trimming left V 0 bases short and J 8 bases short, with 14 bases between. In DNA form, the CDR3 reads TGCGCCAGCAGCTTGGAGGTCACCAAAGAGGGGGAGCTGTTTTTT. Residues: CASSLEVTKEGELFF.

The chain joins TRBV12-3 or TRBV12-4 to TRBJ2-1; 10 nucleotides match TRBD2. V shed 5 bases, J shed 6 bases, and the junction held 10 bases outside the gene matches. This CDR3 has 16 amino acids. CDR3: CASSQSSGRAVNEQFF. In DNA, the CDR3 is TGTGCCAGCAGTCAGTCAAGCGGGAGGGCCGTCAATGAGCAGTTCTTC.